In this sample, the clone carrying this TCR beta chain turned up many times. Its antigen is currently unknown. The data originate from a study of Graves' ophthalmopathy and Graves' hyperthyroidism. Moderate-to-severe activity, CAS ≥3, NOSPECS ≥4 and duration under 3 months were recorded for donors with ophthalmopathy. Study-level findings and limits: Researchers report that a 13-signature model separated ophthalmopathy from stable hyperthyroidism, posting under 90% sensitivity and 65% to 82% specificity. Blood repertoires reportedly contained most expanded thyroid clonotypes above 0.001 frequency.

Using RNA transcripts, the TCR beta CDR3 regions were amplified. Following a first-round RT-PCR that used HTBI primers, a second-round multiplex PCR was carried out. MiXCR, run by TCRdb on the multiplex PCR reads, gives a single entry per CDR3 protein. Of about 480,000 distinct CDR3 sequences listed, around 14% are singletons. This CDR3 comprises 14 residues. Trimming removed 8 bases from V and 2 bases from J, with 15 bases in between. Germline CDR1 and CDR2: MDHEN and SYDVKM. This sequence was found in a woman in her thirties with Graves' ophthalmopathy. The chain carries TRBV28 and TRBJ2-5, with D hard to call. Sequencing was performed on blood. CDR3: CASSWAGTQETQYF. CDR3 nucleotide sequence: TGTGCCAGCTCCTGGGCAGGAACTCAAGAGACCCAGTACTTC.